This T cell receptor beta chain was profiled in a study of OX40 agonist ivuxolimab in advanced cancers. As to this clone: Antigen: not known.

Study-level findings and limits: Clonal expansion was seen in CD4+ and CD8+ blood T cells by week 6 at 0.1 to 3.0 mg/kg. Some patients without response likewise showed low normalized clonal expansion.

Method: immunoSEQ multiplex PCR; TCRdb's copy keeps in-frame clones and lacks some. Among about 29,000 clones listed, about 88% were seen once. The sequences come from CD4+ or CD8+ T cells sorted from blood, collected in a trial of the OX40 agonist ivuxolimab. The clonotype was recovered from an adult with an advanced solid tumor such as melanoma, head and neck, liver or kidney cancer.

This chain's CDR3 is CASILGGAGNIQYF. The CDR3 DNA reads as TGTGCCAGCATCCTAGGGGGTGCAGGGAACATTCAGTACTTC. The genes are TRBV5-6 and TRBJ2-4; D is perhaps TRBD1 (6 bases). Germline V lookup: CDR1 SGHDT, CDR2 YYEEEE. Between the trimmed V and J ends, which lost 6 bases and 7 bases, there was a span of 17 bases. The CDR3 extends over 14 amino acids. The full variable domain, in which reference TRBV5-6 and TRBJ2-4 provide the parts outside the CDR3, is DAGVTQSPTHLIKTRGQQVTLRCSPKSGHDTVSWYQQALGQGPQFIFQYYEEEERQRGNFPDRFSGHQFPNYSSELNVNALLLGDSALYLCASILGGAGNIQYFGAGTRLSVL.